A selection of T cell receptor beta chains follows, all from one sample in a study of Graves' ophthalmopathy and Graves' hyperthyroidism. TCRdb passed the multiplex PCR reads through MiXCR, listing each CDR3 protein once. The table records hundreds of thousands of distinct CDR3 sequences, around 21% of them present only once. The sample taken for sequencing was peripheral blood. These receptors originate from a woman aged 18-29 years with stable Graves' hyperthyroidism. The CDR3 runs from the conserved cysteine through the conserved F or W. A D gene is named only where the DNA matches it firmly. A row's size may be missing; if present it is once, few, many or a size class.

clone size: many; D gene: TRBD1; V gene: TRBV25-1; J gene: TRBJ1-2; CDR3 DNA: TGTGCCAGCAGTGAAAACCCTGGACAGGGTGGTTATGGCTACACCTTC; CDR3 protein: CASSENPGQGGYGYTF
clone size: .; D gene: TRBD1; V gene: TRBV7-2; J gene: TRBJ2-4; CDR3 DNA: TGTGCCAGCGGTTCCCGAACAGGGGATGGGAACATTCCGTACTTC; CDR3 protein: CASGSRTGDGNIPYF
clone size: many; D gene: .; V gene: TRBV30; J gene: TRBJ1-1; CDR3 DNA: TGTGCCTGGAGTGTACGAAAGGACAGCTCGAACACTGAAGCTTTCTTT; CDR3 protein: CAWSVRKDSSNTEAFF
clone size: .; D gene: TRBD1; V gene: TRBV4-1; J gene: TRBJ1-2; CDR3 DNA: TGCGCCAGCAGCCAGCCGGGACAGGGGGACTATGGCTACACCTTC; CDR3 protein: CASSQPGQGDYGYTF
clone size: .; D gene: .; V gene: TRBV2; J gene: TRBJ1-6; CDR3 DNA: TGTGCCAGCGGCGGCGGGACAAGGGGTAATTCACCCCTCCACTTT; CDR3 protein: CASGGGTRGNSPLHF
clone size: .; D gene: TRBD1; V gene: TRBV7-8; J gene: TRBJ2-5; CDR3 DNA: TGTGCCAGCAGCTTAGATGACAGGGGGCCACAAGAGACCCAGTACTTC; CDR3 protein: CASSLDDRGPQETQYF
clone size: many; D gene: .; V gene: TRBV19; J gene: TRBJ1-2; CDR3 DNA: TGTGCCAGTAGTATATCAGTAGCGGATGGCTACACCTTC; CDR3 protein: CASSISVADGYTF
clone size: many; D gene: .; V gene: TRBV13; J gene: TRBJ1-5; CDR3 DNA: TGTGCCAGCAGCTTAGGTCGGCAGCCCCAGCATTTT; CDR3 protein: CASSLGRQPQHF
clone size: .; D gene: .; V gene: TRBV6-2/TRBV6-3; J gene: TRBJ1-5; CDR3 DNA: TGTGCCAGCAGTAATCGACCCTACAATCAGCCCCAGCATTTT; CDR3 protein: CASSNRPYNQPQHF
clone size: many; D gene: .; V gene: TRBV12-3/TRBV12-4; J gene: TRBJ2-2; CDR3 DNA: TGTGCCAGCAGTTGGTCCGGGGAGCTGTTTTTT; CDR3 protein: CASSWSGELFF
clone size: many; D gene: .; V gene: TRBV6-5; J gene: TRBJ1-2; CDR3 DNA: TGTGCCAGCAGGGCAAGGGGCAACTGGGAATCTGGCTACACCTTC; CDR3 protein: CASRARGNWESGYTF
clone size: many; D gene: .; V gene: TRBV20-1; J gene: TRBJ1-2; CDR3 DNA: TGCAGTGCTAGAGATTACGCGGGCGCCTGGGGCTACACCTTC; CDR3 protein: CSARDYAGAWGYTF
clone size: many; D gene: .; V gene: TRBV25-1; J gene: TRBJ1-1; CDR3 DNA: TGTGCCAGCCGGGGGAGGAACATGAAGGACACTGAAGCTTTCTTT; CDR3 protein: CASRGRNMKDTEAFF
clone size: many; D gene: .; V gene: TRBV10-3; J gene: TRBJ2-5; CDR3 DNA: TGTGCCATCAGTGACGGGTCTGGCCAAGAGACCCAGTACTTC; CDR3 protein: CAISDGSGQETQYF
clone size: .; D gene: .; V gene: TRBV28; J gene: TRBJ2-7; CDR3 DNA: TGTGCCAGCAGCGACAGGACCATGCGATATTGGGGTTCCTACGAGCAGTACTTC; CDR3 protein: CASSDRTMRYWGSYEQYF
clone size: many; D gene: TRBD2; V gene: TRBV7-8; J gene: TRBJ2-7; CDR3 DNA: TGTGCCAGCAGCCAGGGACTAGCGCAGTCCTACGAGCAGTACTTC; CDR3 protein: CASSQGLAQSYEQYF
clone size: .; D gene: .; V gene: TRBV12-5; J gene: TRBJ2-5; CDR3 DNA: TGTGCTAGTGGCTGGGGCAGGACCGTCCAAGAGACCCAGTACTTC; CDR3 protein: CASGWGRTVQETQYF
clone size: many; D gene: TRBD1; V gene: TRBV6-5; J gene: TRBJ1-6; CDR3 DNA: TGTGCCAGCGACGTAGACGGACAGGGTTCACCCCTCCACTTT; CDR3 protein: CASDVDGQGSPLHF
clone size: few; D gene: .; V gene: TRBV12-3/TRBV12-4; J gene: TRBJ1-1; CDR3 DNA: TGTGCCAGCAGTTTAAGTTGGCAGAACACTGAAGCTTTCTTT; CDR3 protein: CASSLSWQNTEAFF
clone size: many; D gene: .; V gene: TRBV20-1; J gene: TRBJ1-1; CDR3 DNA: TGCAGTGCTAGTTTTGGCAGGGAAGTGGCTGAAGCTTTCTTT; CDR3 protein: CSASFGREVAEAFF
clone size: many; D gene: TRBD1; V gene: TRBV2; J gene: TRBJ1-2; CDR3 DNA: TGTGCCAGCACTACGGAGGGACAGGGCTGGTCGAACTATGGCTACACCTTC; CDR3 protein: CASTTEGQGWSNYGYTF
clone size: .; D gene: .; V gene: TRBV5-1; J gene: TRBJ2-7; CDR3 DNA: TGCGCCAGCAGCTCTAGCGGGACAGGGGTATACGAGCAGTACTTC; CDR3 protein: CASSSSGTGVYEQYF
clone size: many; D gene: .; V gene: TRBV5-5; J gene: TRBJ2-7; CDR3 DNA: TGTGCCAGCAGCCCTCGTAGTGGTTACGAGCAGTACTTC; CDR3 protein: CASSPRSGYEQYF
clone size: few; D gene: .; V gene: TRBV6-1; J gene: TRBJ2-3; CDR3 DNA: TGTGCCAGCAGTGTATCCGGGATAGGTGGTATAGATACGCAGTATTTT; CDR3 protein: CASSVSGIGGIDTQYF
clone size: many; D gene: .; V gene: TRBV30; J gene: TRBJ2-5; CDR3 DNA: TGTGCCTGGAGTCAGGACCGTGGGACCCAGTACTTC; CDR3 protein: CAWSQDRGTQYF
clone size: many; D gene: TRBD1; V gene: TRBV27; J gene: TRBJ1-1; CDR3 DNA: TGTGCCGGCAGTTTAGGCCCCGGGACAGGGAGGACTGAAGCTTTCTTT; CDR3 protein: CAGSLGPGTGRTEAFF
clone size: many; D gene: .; V gene: TRBV6-1; J gene: TRBJ2-3; CDR3 DNA: TGTGCCAGCAGGTCACAGGGCAGCACAGATACGCAGTATTTT; CDR3 protein: CASRSQGSTDTQYF
clone size: few; D gene: TRBD2; V gene: TRBV28; J gene: TRBJ2-7; CDR3 DNA: TGTGCCAGCAGTCCAGGACTAGCAAACTACGAGCAGTACTTC; CDR3 protein: CASSPGLANYEQYF
clone size: many; D gene: .; V gene: TRBV20-1; J gene: TRBJ1-5; CDR3 DNA: TGCAGTGCTACCGCCCCGGGACGTTTTGGCAATCAGCCCCAGCATTTT; CDR3 protein: CSATAPGRFGNQPQHF
clone size: many; D gene: .; V gene: TRBV2; J gene: TRBJ1-5; CDR3 DNA: TGTGCCAGCAGGGGACGGCGGGGGCCGGTATACAATCAGCCCCAGCATTTT; CDR3 protein: CASRGRRGPVYNQPQHF
clone size: few; D gene: .; V gene: TRBV20-1; J gene: TRBJ2-2; CDR3 DNA: TGCAGTGCTAGGGAGACTAGACAGAACACCGGGGAGCTGTTTTTT; CDR3 protein: CSARETRQNTGELFF
clone size: .; D gene: .; V gene: TRBV19; J gene: TRBJ1-1; CDR3 DNA: TGTGCCAGTAGTAGACAGACGCAGAACACTGAAGCTTTCTTT; CDR3 protein: CASSRQTQNTEAFF
clone size: many; D gene: TRBD2; V gene: TRBV11-2; J gene: TRBJ2-7; CDR3 DNA: TGTGCCAGCAGCCGTACTAGCGGGACCCAAGCCTACGAGCAGTACTTC; CDR3 protein: CASSRTSGTQAYEQYF
clone size: many; D gene: TRBD2; V gene: TRBV30; J gene: TRBJ2-7; CDR3 DNA: TGTGCCTGGAGTGGCGGGAGCTCCTACGAGCAGTACTTC; CDR3 protein: CAWSGGSSYEQYF
clone size: many; D gene: TRBD2; V gene: TRBV7-9; J gene: TRBJ2-5; CDR3 DNA: TGTGCCAGCAGATCACCGGGACTAGCCTACAGGGAGACCCAGTACTTC; CDR3 protein: CASRSPGLAYRETQYF
clone size: many; D gene: .; V gene: TRBV12-3/TRBV12-4; J gene: TRBJ1-5; CDR3 DNA: TGTGCCAGCAGTTCAAGACGTGGAGGAGGCAATCAGCCCCAGCATTTT; CDR3 protein: CASSSRRGGGNQPQHF
clone size: .; D gene: .; V gene: TRBV6-5; J gene: TRBJ2-2; CDR3 DNA: TGTGCCAGCGACGAATTAGAAGTGACCGGGGAGCTGTTTTTT; CDR3 protein: CASDELEVTGELFF
clone size: .; D gene: .; V gene: TRBV6-1; J gene: TRBJ2-5; CDR3 DNA: TGTGCCAGCAGTGCGTACAGGGTCCGAGAGACCCAGTACTTC; CDR3 protein: CASSAYRVRETQYF
clone size: few; D gene: .; V gene: TRBV6-1; J gene: TRBJ2-7; CDR3 DNA: TGTGCCAGCAGTACCCCAACGGGGCTCCCGGGTGACGAGCAGTACTTC; CDR3 protein: CASSTPTGLPGDEQYF
clone size: many; D gene: .; V gene: TRBV12-3/TRBV12-4; J gene: TRBJ1-1; CDR3 DNA: TGTGCCAGCAGTCAGGTTGGGGTTCCTGAAGCTTTCTTT; CDR3 protein: CASSQVGVPEAFF
clone size: many; D gene: TRBD2; V gene: TRBV4-1; J gene: TRBJ2-7; CDR3 DNA: TGCGCCAGCAGCCAGATCATGACTAGCGACTACGAGCAGTACTTC; CDR3 protein: CASSQIMTSDYEQYF
clone size: many; D gene: TRBD1; V gene: TRBV28; J gene: TRBJ1-5; CDR3 DNA: TGTGCCAGCAGTCGCCGGACAGGGAGACATGGCTATAGCAATCAGCCCCAGCATTTT; CDR3 protein: CASSRRTGRHGYSNQPQHF